This T cell receptor (beta chain) originates from a study of CD8 T cells in Susac syndrome. In the case of this clonotype: What it binds is not known.

Per germline, CDR1 DFQATT and CDR2 SNEGSKA (reference sequence). The V segment lost 0 bases and the J segment 10 bases; nucleotides outside the gene matches: 11. There are 16 residues in the CDR3. General study findings and limits: It was acknowledged by the study that relatively few individuals were included in its TCR sequencing and HLA analysis.

Reverse transcription of roughly 0.45 to 1 ug RNA was carried out with random hexamers. An immunoSEQ multiplex PCR generated amplified TCR beta CDR3 products spanning 54 Vbeta and 13 Jbeta. TCRdb passed the immunoSEQ multiplex PCR reads through MiXCR, listing each CDR3 protein once. The sample lists 200,000 to 250,000 distinct CDR3 sequences; 95% were seen once. CD8+ and CD4+ blood T cells underwent TCR beta sequencing. The J gene is TRBJ2-1, the V gene TRBV20-1, with 11 nucleotides matching TRBD2. Sequences were obtained from CD4+ T cells from PBMCs. The receptor comes from a human donor with multiple sclerosis. Written as DNA, the CDR3 is TGCAGTGCTAGAGATTCCCGGCTAGCGGGGGGAAAGGAGCAGTTCTTC. It is translated as CSARDSRLAGGKEQFF.